The 7 T cell receptor beta chains reported below all come from one sample, sequenced in a study of blood T cells in healthy people across ages. A second PCR of roughly 6 to 12 cycles used a sample-barcoded 5' primer and a J-beta primer mix. TCRdb independently ran MiXCR on the 5' RACE reads; one entry per CDR3 protein. The sample lists 730,000 or so distinct CDR3 sequences, roughly 44% occurring once. Source material: blood. The receptors here all came from a woman aged 60-75 years in good health.

The J gene is TRBJ2-7, the V gene TRBV28; 8 bases match TRBD2. The CDR3 sequence is 15 residues long. V shed 8 bases, J shed 7 bases, and the junction held 16 bases outside the gene matches. CDR1 and CDR2 (germline): MDHEN, SYDVKM. CDR3 sequence: CASGPHSGTYNEQYF. The CDR3 region has the DNA TGTGCCAGCGGACCCCATAGCGGGACCTACAATGAGCAGTACTTC.

The CDR3 is CASSLTGTNYNEQFF. The CDR3 DNA follows: TGTGCCAGCAGCTTAACTGGGACGAACTACAATGAGCAGTTCTTC. This rearrangement joins TRBV7-3 to TRBJ2-1; D may be TRBD1 or TRBD2 (5 bases each). The CDR3 has 15 amino acids. In germline, CDR1 is SGHTA, CDR2 FQGTGA. V was clipped by 0 bases and J by 3 bases, with 9 bases between them.

This clonotype was counted between two and nine times. V and J are TRBV20-1 and TRBJ2-1; D is uncertain. The CDR3 spans 12 residues. Germline CDR1 is DFQATT and CDR2 is SNEGSKA (reference sequence). V was cut by 6 bases and J by 7 bases, with 13 bases left in between. CDR3 amino acids: CSAAKQPNEQFF. The CDR3 region has the DNA TGCAGTGCCGCAAAACAGCCGAATGAGCAGTTCTTC.

This clonotype was observed a single time. Compared with germline, one end of the junction differs, possibly owing to a read error. The chain joins TRBV7-3 to TRBJ1-5, with a tentative D call TRBD1 (6 bases). This CDR3 has 14 residues. Germline CDR1 reads SGHTA; CDR2 reads FQGTGA. CDR3 protein: CASSQDSRNQPRHF. The DNA of the CDR3 is TGTGCCAGCAGCCAGGACAGTCGGAATCAGCCCCGGCATTTT.

The gene calls are TRBV7-9 and TRBJ2-5, with 12 bases identical to TRBD2. The CDR3 has 15 residues. Trimming took 4 bases from V and 3 from J; bases not matched to a gene: 3. In germline, CDR1 is SEHNR, CDR2 FQNEAQ (reference sequence). This chain's CDR3 is CASSSWTSGEETQYF. The CDR3 DNA follows: TGTGCCAGCAGCTCCTGGACTAGCGGGGAAGAGACCCAGTACTTC.

Details on this clonotype: The junction departs from the called germline gene at one end, perhaps through a read error. This sequence joins TRBV6-6 and TRBJ2-7; the D gene is possibly TRBD2 (5 bases). The CDR3 contains 13 residues. The germline gives CDR1 MNHNY, CDR2 SVGAGI (reference sequence). The CDR3 region has the DNA TGTGCCAGCAGGAAGGACTTAAGCTACGTGCAGTACTTC. Translation: CASRKDLSYVQYF.

This clonotype was seen more than once but under ten times. The rearrangement links TRBV20-1 to TRBJ2-7, with 10 bases fitting TRBD2. Germline V lookup: CDR1 DFQATT, CDR2 SNEGSKA (reference sequence). J gave up 2 bases and V 1 base, and 11 bases lay outside the gene matches. This CDR3 spans 17 amino acids. This CDR3 reads CSARGGFGTSATYEQYF. The CDR3 DNA sequence: TGCAGTGCTAGAGGGGGCTTTGGGACTAGCGCAACCTACGAGCAGTACTTC.